Listed here are 15 T cell receptor beta chains from one sample, sequenced in a study of blood T cell repertoires in COVID-19. TCRdb's copy holds only in-frame clones and misses some; the assay was immunoSEQ multiplex PCR. The sample consists of about 130,000 clones, around 80% of them appearing once. Sequencing input: peripheral blood. These receptors originate from a man between 65 and 85 years old with acute or convalescent COVID-19.

This clone came up a few times. The genes are TRBV3-1 (or the pseudogene TRBV3-2) and TRBJ1-1; D remains unclear. CDR1 is LGHDT and CDR2 is YNNKEL in the germline V gene (reference sequence). The V and J ends lost 4 bases and 0 bases respectively, with 9 bases between them. CDR3 size: 14 residues. CDR3 loop: CASSRRDMNTEAFF. Written as DNA, the CDR3 is TGTGCCAGCAGCCGGCGTGACATGAACACTGAAGCTTTCTTT.

The chain has TRBV13 and TRBJ2-4; TRBD2 agrees at 7 bases. Germline assignment: CDR1 PRHDT and CDR2 FYEKMQ (reference sequence). This CDR3 is built from 13 residues. Germline trimming cut 1 base from V and 8 bases from J; bases unmatched to any gene: 2. The chain's CDR3 is CASSLAGGDIQYF. The CDR3 nucleotides are TGTGCCAGCAGCTTAGCGGGGGGAGACATTCAGTACTTC.

The V call is TRBV28, the J call TRBJ2-2; 14 nucleotides match TRBD2. Trimming cost V 5 bases and J 7 bases; bases outside gene matches: 3. Per the germline V gene, CDR1 is MDHEN and CDR2 is SYDVKM. The CDR3 extends over 15 amino acids. The CDR3 DNA reads TGTGCCAGCAGTCGGGGGACTAGCGGGGGCGGGGAGCTGTTTTTT. Residues: CASSRGTSGGGELFF.

The genes are TRBV5-4 and TRBJ1-4; maybe TRBD1 (6 bases). CDR3 length equals 15 residues. V shed 0 bases and J shed 6 bases, with 12 bases lying between them. Looked up from germline, CDR1 is SGHNT and CDR2 is YYREEE (reference sequence). The CDR3 DNA is TGTGCCAGCAGCTTGGCCCACAGGGCTGATGAAAAACTGTTTTTT. It translates to CASSLAHRADEKLFF. Combining the CDR3 with reference TRBV5-4 and TRBJ1-4 gives the whole variable domain ETGVTQSPTHLIKTRGQQVTLRCSSQSGHNTVSWYQQALGQGPQFIFQYYREEENGRGNFPPRFSGLQFPNYSSELNVNALELDDSALYLCASSLAHRADEKLFFGSGTQLSVL.

This chain uses TRBV18 with TRBJ1-3, with a tentative D call TRBD1 (5 bases). This CDR3 has 19 residues. The germline gives CDR1 KGHSH, CDR2 LQKENI. V was clipped by 3 bases and J by 0 bases, with 21 bases between them. The CDR3 loop reads CASSPGRASAMLSGNTIYF. In nucleotides, the CDR3 is TGTGCCAGCTCACCGGGCAGGGCCTCGGCCATGCTCTCTGGAAACACCATATATTTT.

This clone was observed at least ten times. The V and J genes are TRBV28 and TRBJ1-6, with 7 positions matching TRBD1. Germline V lookup: CDR1 MDHEN, CDR2 SYDVKM. The CDR3 has 17 amino acids. The junction had 15 bases not matched to a gene; V was cut back by 6 bases and J by 7 bases. In DNA, the CDR3 is TGTGCCAGCAGGCCCCGACAGGGAATCCTCTGGAATTCACCCCTCCACTTT. It translates to CASRPRQGILWNSPLHF.

The chain couples TRBV5-1 to TRBJ2-7, with TRBD1 matching 7 bases. The CDR3 has 13 residues. The germline V gene has CDR1 SGHRS and CDR2 YFSETQ. The V and J ends lost 5 bases and 6 bases, in that order; junction bases with no gene match: 8. The CDR3 DNA follows: TGCGCCAGCAGGCCCGGCACAGGGGCCGAGCAGTACTTC. It is translated as CASRPGTGAEQYF.

The chain combines TRBV4-1 with TRBJ1-4, with a possible D match to TRBD1 (5 bases). Between the trimmed V and J ends, which lost 3 bases and 0 bases, there was a span of 14 bases. Germline lookup yields CDR1 MGHRA and CDR2 YSYEKL. This CDR3 is built from 17 residues. The CDR3 DNA reads as TGCGCCAGCAGCCAGGTGCAGGGACTAACAACTAATGAAAAACTGTTTTTT. Encoded protein: CASSQVQGLTTNEKLFF.

The J gene is TRBJ1-2, the V gene TRBV28; unclear D gene. Germline loops: CDR1 MDHEN, CDR2 SYDVKM. V lost 1 base to trimming and J lost 8 bases, with 8 bases between them. The CDR3 length is 12 residues. The CDR3, as DNA: TGTGCCAGCAGTTTATTTGGGGAGGGCTACACCTTC. Its translation: CASSLFGEGYTF.

This chain uses TRBV4-2 with TRBJ2-2; D might be TRBD1 (6 bases). Germline V CDR1 and CDR2: LGHNA, YNFKEQ. V dropped 4 bases and J dropped 4 bases, with 13 bases sitting between them. The CDR3 has 15 residues. CDR3 DNA sequence: TGTGCCAGCAGCCGACACAGGGAATTCACCGGGGAGCTGTTTTTT. It translates to CASSRHREFTGELFF.

J is TRBJ2-7 and V is TRBV7-9; 11 bases fit TRBD1. CDR1 SEHNR and CDR2 FQNEAQ come from the germline V gene (reference sequence). V was pared by 2 bases and J by 0 bases, with 12 bases of the junction left unmatched. This CDR3 contains 19 residues. The DNA of the CDR3 is TGTGCCAGCAGCTTATGGAGGACAGGGGGCGAACCGAGCTCCTACGAGCAGTACTTC. Protein sequence: CASSLWRTGGEPSSYEQYF.

V gene TRBV15 combines with J gene TRBJ2-1, with D maybe TRBD1 (7 bases). Germline V gene data show CDR1 as LNHNV and CDR2 as YYDKDF (reference sequence). Trimming cost V 8 bases and J 5 bases, with 13 bases left between them. The CDR3 length is 13 residues. CDR3 in amino acids: CATSGGHDNEQFF. The CDR3 nucleotides are TGTGCCACCTCAGGGGGGCACGACAATGAGCAGTTCTTC.

This clone was seen more than once but under ten times. This chain links TRBV9 with TRBJ1-5, with TRBD1 matching over 8 bases. Germline CDR1 reads SGDLS; CDR2 reads YYNGEE. The CDR3 runs to 15 residues. Unmatched junction bases numbered 4, after V lost 2 bases and J lost 3 bases. The CDR3 protein is CASSVGGQVNQPQHF. The CDR3 coding sequence is TGTGCCAGCAGCGTTGGGGGACAGGTCAATCAGCCCCAGCATTTT.

The rearrangement uses TRBV6-1 and TRBJ2-1; 8 bases align to TRBD1. CDR3 size: 15 residues. Germline V gene lookup returns CDR1 MNHNS and CDR2 SASEGT. Trimming took 2 bases from V and 2 from J; bases not matched to a gene: 2. CDR3 amino acids: CASSEQGAAYNEQFF. CDR3 sequence (DNA): TGTGCCAGCAGTGAACAGGGGGCGGCCTACAATGAGCAGTTCTTC.

This chain connects TRBV6-5 to TRBJ1-1, with D tentatively TRBD1 (5 bases). V was trimmed by 2 bases and J by 5 bases, leaving 18 bases between them. CDR1 MNHEY and CDR2 SVGAGI come from the germline V gene. This CDR3 spans 16 amino acids. Here the CDR3 reads CASSYVSRVQGTEAFF. The CDR3 nucleotides read TGTGCCAGCAGTTACGTCTCCAGGGTTCAGGGTACTGAAGCTTTCTTT.